This passage covers 21 T cell receptor beta chains from one sample sequenced in a study of shared clonotypes between healthy human individuals. Some clones are missing from TCRdb's copy, which holds only in-frame ones; the method was immunoSEQ multiplex PCR. The sample records roughly 1,800,000 clones, just under 95% being singletons. As defined, naive CD8 cells were CD45RO-negative and positively selected for CCR7, with terminally differentiated effector memory CD45RA+ cells excluded. The sample comprised naive CD8+ T cells sorted from blood. Receptors originate from a man aged 18 to 35 in good health.

The chain has TRBV25-1 and TRBJ2-1, with TRBD2 identical over 9 bases. Germline CDR1 and CDR2: MGHDK and SYGVNS. This CDR3 spans 16 amino acids. V gave up 3 bases and J gave up 2 bases; unmatched junction bases: 5. CDR3 protein: CASSDWASGTYNEQFF. The CDR3 nucleotides read TGTGCCAGCAGTGATTGGGCTAGCGGGACCTACAATGAGCAGTTCTTC.

The rearrangement uses TRBV6-5 and TRBJ2-1; D might be TRBD2 (5 bases). The V gene lost 5 bases and the J gene lost 8 bases, with 10 bases spanning the gap. CDR3 length: 12 amino acids. CDR1 MNHEY and CDR2 SVGAGI come from the germline V gene. The CDR3 DNA reads TGTGCCAGCAGTCCCGGGGTCGATGAGCAGTTCTTC. It specifies CASSPGVDEQFF.

This chain joins TRBV6-5 and TRBJ2-1, with D perhaps TRBD1 or TRBD2 (5 bases each). V was trimmed by 2 bases and J by 10 bases, leaving 15 bases between them. The CDR3 consists of 14 residues. Looked up from germline, CDR1 is MNHEY and CDR2 is SVGAGI. Here the CDR3 reads CASSYGAGPGEQFF. CDR3 DNA: TGTGCCAGCAGTTACGGGGCGGGCCCGGGCGAGCAGTTCTTC.

The chain combines TRBV30 with TRBJ2-5; D might be TRBD1 (5 bases). V lost 2 bases and J 4 bases, leaving 11 bases between the germline ends. CDR1 and CDR2 from the germline V gene are GTSNPN and SVGIG (reference sequence). The CDR3 consists of 13 residues. CDR3 region: CAWSTGHPETQYF. The CDR3 bases are TGTGCCTGGAGTACCGGACATCCAGAGACCCAGTACTTC.

This chain links TRBV7-8 with TRBJ2-1; 13 nucleotides align to TRBD2. The ends lost 5 bases at V and 5 bases at J; junction bases unmatched: 12. The CDR3 is made up of 18 amino acids. CDR1 is SGHVS and CDR2 is FQNEAQ in the germline V gene. In DNA form, the CDR3 reads TGTGCCAGCAGCCCAGGACTAGCGGGGGCCCTCATTCACAATGAGCAGTTCTTC. Encoded protein: CASSPGLAGALIHNEQFF.

CDR3 amino acids: CASSALTGRRDEQYF. In nucleotides, the CDR3 is TGTGCCAGCAGTGCGTTGACAGGGCGGCGTGACGAGCAGTACTTC. The chain recombines TRBV6-1 with TRBJ2-7, with 7 bases matching TRBD1. CDR1 and CDR2 (germline): MNHNS, SASEGT. This CDR3 is built from 15 residues. The trim removed 4 bases at V and 5 bases at J, leaving 11 bases unmatched.

The DNA for the CDR3 is TGTGCCAGCAGCTTCCTCGGGGCGGGGAATCCCTACGAGCAGTACTTC. Its translation: CASSFLGAGNPYEQYF. This chain connects TRBV7-8 to TRBJ2-7, with a possible D match to TRBD2 (6 bases). Per germline, CDR1 SGHVS and CDR2 FQNEAQ. The germline V and J ends were trimmed by 3 bases and 2 bases, with 17 bases remaining between them. The CDR3 loop spans 16 amino acids.

This sequence joins TRBV4-1 and TRBJ1-2, with 8 bases that match TRBD1. This CDR3 is 14 amino acids long. V was clipped by 5 bases and J by 6 bases; unmatched bases: 8. CDR1 and CDR2 from the germline V gene are MGHRA and YSYEKL. The CDR3 sequence: CASSTRTGMDGYTF. The CDR3 bases are TGCGCCAGCAGCACGCGGACAGGGATGGATGGCTACACCTTC.

V and J are TRBV30 and TRBJ2-2, with TRBD2 matching 8 bases. The germline gives CDR1 GTSNPN, CDR2 SVGIG (reference sequence). The CDR3 is 17 residues long. V lost 1 base to trimming and J lost 1 base; unmatched junction nucleotides: 8. This CDR3 reads CAWSADAGGLNTGELFF. CDR3 nucleotide sequence: TGTGCCTGGAGTGCGGACGCGGGAGGATTGAACACCGGGGAGCTGTTTTTT.

The V call is TRBV14, the J call TRBJ1-1; possibly TRBD1 for D (5 bases). The V end lost 3 bases, the J end lost 1 base, and 12 bases lay between the germline ends. Germline V gene data show CDR1 as SGHDN and CDR2 as FVKESK. This CDR3 is 15 amino acids long. The CDR3 region is CASSQNTGGNTEAFF. The CDR3 nucleotides read TGTGCCAGCAGCCAGAACACCGGGGGGAACACTGAAGCTTTCTTT.

For this clone: The same CDR3 arises from other DNA sequences in this sample as well. V gene TRBV27 combines with J gene TRBJ2-7; TRBD1 aligns across 12 bases. With V trimmed by 4 bases and J by 3 bases, 4 bases remained unmatched. There are 15 residues in the CDR3. Per the germline V gene, CDR1 is MNHEY and CDR2 is SMNVEV (reference sequence). The CDR3 sequence is CASSSGTGGIYEQYF. The DNA for the CDR3 is TGTGCCAGCAGTTCCGGGACAGGGGGCATCTACGAGCAGTACTTC.

The CDR3 spells CASSYSGRGQDGYTF. In DNA, the CDR3 is TGTGCCAGCAGTTACTCGGGCAGGGGGCAGGATGGCTACACCTTC. The chain uses TRBV6-6 and TRBJ1-2, with 8 positions matching TRBD1. This CDR3 region has 15 residues. J lost 6 bases, V lost 0 bases, and 6 bases had no gene match. Germline V gene sequence: CDR1 MNHNY, CDR2 SVGAGI (reference sequence).

The chain uses TRBV5-1 and TRBJ2-7; 10 positions match TRBD2. Germline V CDR1 and CDR2: SGHRS, YFSETQ. The V and J ends lost 7 bases and 3 bases, in that order; junction bases with no gene match: 13. The CDR3 has 16 residues. The CDR3 bases are TGCGCCAGCCGGGCTAGCGGGGGAACCCTAATCTACGAGCAGTACTTC. Translated, it gives CASRASGGTLIYEQYF.

The CDR3 reads CASSYSDLKTQYF. The CDR3 nucleotides read TGTGCCAGCAGTTACTCCGACCTTAAGACCCAGTACTTC. The chain is built from TRBV6-5 and TRBJ2-5, with unresolved D. Germline lookup yields CDR1 MNHEY and CDR2 SVGAGI. There are 13 residues in the CDR3. V dropped 0 bases and J dropped 6 bases, with 8 bases sitting between them.

The chain uses TRBV11-2 and TRBJ2-5; no firm D call. The CDR3 consists of 14 residues. V was shortened by 2 bases and J by 0 bases, with 7 bases between the two germline ends. Germline CDR1 is SGHAT and CDR2 is FQNNGV. This CDR3 is CASSLNLYQETQYF. The CDR3 nucleotides are TGTGCCAGCAGCTTAAACCTCTACCAAGAGACCCAGTACTTC.

The gene calls are TRBV5-4 and TRBJ2-5; TRBD1 matches 10 bases. Germline V CDR1 and CDR2: SGHNT, YYREEE (reference sequence). The V and J ends lost 7 bases and 5 bases, in that order; junction bases with no gene match: 2. The CDR3 sequence is 12 residues long. CDR3 loop: CASRDRGETQYF. The CDR3 nucleotides are TGTGCCAGCCGGGACAGGGGTGAGACCCAGTACTTC.

The chain employs TRBV5-1 and TRBJ2-2; tentatively, D is TRBD1 (5 bases). Trimming cost V 6 bases and J 2 bases, with 11 bases left between them. Germline CDR1 SGHRS, CDR2 YFSETQ. The CDR3 extends over 14 amino acids. CDR3 residues: CASTKTDNTGELFF. As DNA, the CDR3 is TGCGCCAGCACAAAGACAGACAACACCGGGGAGCTGTTTTTT.

The gene calls are TRBV15 and TRBJ1-2; TRBD1 might be the D (5 bases). Trimming took off 0 bases at V and 0 bases at J, with 5 bases between the two ends. The germline V gene has CDR1 LNHNV and CDR2 YYDKDF (reference sequence). CDR3 size: 14 residues. The CDR3 nucleotides are TGTGCCACCAGCAGAGAGACAGCTAACTATGGCTACACCTTC. Amino acid sequence: CATSRETANYGYTF.

The genes are TRBV5-4 and TRBJ2-1; D is ambiguous. CDR1 is SGHNT and CDR2 is YYREEE in the germline V gene (reference sequence). There are 13 residues in the CDR3. V gave up 2 bases and J gave up 12 bases, with 15 bases separating them. In nucleotides, the CDR3 is TGTGCCAGCAGCTTCGGTAAGGAATTGGGGCAGTTCTTC. Protein: CASSFGKELGQFF.

V gene TRBV27 combines with J gene TRBJ2-7, with D tentatively TRBD1 (6 bases). Germline CDR1 reads MNHEY; CDR2 reads SMNVEV (reference sequence). V was cut by 8 bases and J by 3 bases, with 20 bases left in between. This CDR3 contains 15 residues. The CDR3 reads CASSRATGPLYEQYF. CDR3 in DNA: TGTGCCAGCTCCAGGGCGACAGGTCCTCTCTACGAGCAGTACTTC.

The chain couples TRBV7-3 to TRBJ2-2, with 9 bases identical to TRBD1. Germline V gene lookup returns CDR1 SGHTA and CDR2 FQGTGA. V lost 4 bases and J lost 7; bases outside the gene matches: 4. This CDR3 contains 14 residues. CDR3 loop: CASSSGQGGGELFF. CDR3 DNA: TGTGCCAGCAGCTCGGGACAGGGCGGCGGGGAGCTGTTTTTT.